This T cell receptor (beta chain) appears in the sequencing data of a study of early T cells in non-severe SARS-CoV-2 infection. On the study more broadly: Bulk RNA isolated from unsorted whole blood underwent sequencing; chains were not paired.

The study's findings and limits: Clonotype matching in VDJdb favored anti-spike CD8 responses and did not capture private and CD4 specificities.

This clonotype was observed at least ten times. The antigen is not known. Individual cDNA molecules were tagged with unique molecular identifiers, the study reported. TCRdb reprocessed the 5' RACE reads via MiXCR and lists one record per CDR3 protein. The table has some 71,000 distinct CDR3 sequences, more than 8.5% seen once. Trimming shortened V by 0 bases and J by 9 bases, and 5 bases separated the two germline ends. Germline-derived CDR1 and CDR2 are KGHDR and SFDVKD. This CDR3 has 12 amino acids. Sample: whole blood, taken at baseline. This sequence originates from an adult who was a healthcare worker with PCR-confirmed SARS-CoV-2 infection or an uninfected control (not recorded which). The chain recombines TRBV24-1 with TRBJ1-5; D ambiguous. The CDR3 spells CATSDLWGPQHF. For the CDR3, the DNA is TGTGCCACCAGTGATTTGTGGGGGCCCCAGCATTTT.